This TCR beta chain was captured by sequencing in a study of regulatory T cells in long-lasting Graves disease. With iRepertoire HTBI primers and Arm-PCR of CDR3 regions, TCR beta libraries were built. TCRdb ran MiXCR on the multiplex PCR reads and lists one entry per CDR3 protein. This sample has about 560,000 distinct CDR3 sequences; about 15% occur once, and the top ten carry 12%. Per germline, CDR1 SGHRS and CDR2 YFSETQ. The CDR3 runs to 15 residues. Time point given: newly diagnosed GD, antithyroid drugs for less than 3 months. There was RNA extracted from PBMCs, and the TCR library was made from it. As concerns this clonotype: One base away lies a much larger clone, so this may be a sequencing read error.

This sample also appeared in a second study, on T cells in Graves' hyperthyroidism and ophthalmopathy. That paper notes: Disease duration under 2 months; hyperthyroidism patients were aged 18 to 65.

Sequences were derived from peripheral blood mononuclear cells (PBMCs), sampled at new diagnosis, from a patient treated with antithyroid drugs. This rearrangement joins TRBV5-1 to TRBJ2-2, with D perhaps matching TRBD2 (5 bases). This clonotype was obtained from a man younger than 35 with Graves disease. In DNA, the CDR3 is TGCGCCAGCAGCGTCCCACAAGGGAACACCGGGGAGCCGTTTTTT. Amino acid sequence: CASSVPQGNTGEPFF.